This T cell receptor (beta chain) emerged from a study of blood T cell repertoires in COVID-19. The method was immunoSEQ multiplex PCR; TCRdb's version includes in-frame clones alone and lacks a portion of them. The sample has hundreds of thousands of clones, 89% seen once; the top ten hold 0.95% to 1.5%. This TCR derives from a man aged 35-49 years with acute or convalescent COVID-19. The sequenced material came from peripheral blood.

The CDR3 region is CASSRRERPQHF. The CDR3 coding sequence is TGTGCCAGCAGTAGGAGGGAGCGGCCCCAGCATTTT. The rearrangement joins TRBV28 to TRBJ1-5, with D hard to call. V gave up 5 bases and J gave up 9 bases, with 11 bases separating them. Germline CDR1 reads MDHEN; CDR2 reads SYDVKM. The CDR3 is made up of 12 amino acids.